This T cell receptor beta chain came from a study of blood T cell repertoires in COVID-19. The protocol was immunoSEQ multiplex PCR, while the TCRdb copy is restricted to in-frame clones and leaves out a portion. Of a few hundred thousand clones in the sample, roughly 85% were seen once. The length of the CDR3 is 13 residues. V lost 3 bases, J lost 1 base, and 6 bases lay in between. Residents of 24 US areas, aged about 18 to 95 years, made up the participants. Cohorts were determined from participant-reported clinical history. The TCR sequence derives from a woman aged 40 to 50 with acute COVID-19. The source material was PBMCs or T cells enriched from blood (not recorded which). The chain combines TRBV12-3 or TRBV12-4 with TRBJ1-2; D unresolved. The CDR3 region has the DNA TGTGCCAGCAGTTTTGCGGATAACTATGGCTACACCTTC. Protein product: CASSFADNYGYTF.